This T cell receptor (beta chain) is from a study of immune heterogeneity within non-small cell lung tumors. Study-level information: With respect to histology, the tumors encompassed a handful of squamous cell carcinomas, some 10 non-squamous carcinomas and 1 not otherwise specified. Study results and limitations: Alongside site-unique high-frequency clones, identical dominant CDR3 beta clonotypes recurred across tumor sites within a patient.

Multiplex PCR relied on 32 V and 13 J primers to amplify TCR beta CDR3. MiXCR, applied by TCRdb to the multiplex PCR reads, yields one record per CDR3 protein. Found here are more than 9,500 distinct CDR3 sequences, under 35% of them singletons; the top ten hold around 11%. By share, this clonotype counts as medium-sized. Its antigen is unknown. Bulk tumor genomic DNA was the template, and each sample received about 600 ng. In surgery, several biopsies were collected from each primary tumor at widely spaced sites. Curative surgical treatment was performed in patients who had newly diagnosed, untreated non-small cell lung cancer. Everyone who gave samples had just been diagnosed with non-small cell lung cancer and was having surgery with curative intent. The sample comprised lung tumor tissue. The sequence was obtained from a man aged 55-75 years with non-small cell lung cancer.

The CDR3 protein is CASSEADRAYGYTF. In DNA form, the CDR3 reads TGTGCCAGCAGTGAAGCCGACAGGGCCTATGGCTACACCTTC. The chain links TRBV2 to TRBJ1-2; 7 positions agree with TRBD1. The CDR3 runs to 14 residues. CDR1 is SNHLY and CDR2 is FYNNEI in the germline V gene. Trimming at V came to 0 bases and at J to 4 bases, leaving 2 bases not matched to a gene.